This TCR beta chain was sequenced in a study of cytomegalovirus exposure and HLA in healthy donors. This CDR3 spans 15 amino acids. Between the trimmed V and J ends, which lost 0 bases and 7 bases, there was a span of 12 bases. Per the germline V gene, CDR1 is ENHRY and CDR2 is SYGVKD. The table lists this clone with a few counts. Vbeta (60) and Jbeta (13) primers were used in the PCR. Libraries were prepared by immunoSEQ multiplex PCR; TCRdb keeps only in-frame clonotypes and omits some of them. In the table there are over 65,000 clones, roughly 77% of which are singletons. V usage is TRBV10-3 and J usage is TRBJ1-4, with D possibly being TRBD1 (6 bases). Specimen: PBMCs. The TCR originated in a human donor in good health. For the CDR3, the DNA is TGTGCCATCAGTGAGTCGGAGAGGGGGAGTGAAAAACTGTTTTTT. This encodes CAISESERGSEKLFF.